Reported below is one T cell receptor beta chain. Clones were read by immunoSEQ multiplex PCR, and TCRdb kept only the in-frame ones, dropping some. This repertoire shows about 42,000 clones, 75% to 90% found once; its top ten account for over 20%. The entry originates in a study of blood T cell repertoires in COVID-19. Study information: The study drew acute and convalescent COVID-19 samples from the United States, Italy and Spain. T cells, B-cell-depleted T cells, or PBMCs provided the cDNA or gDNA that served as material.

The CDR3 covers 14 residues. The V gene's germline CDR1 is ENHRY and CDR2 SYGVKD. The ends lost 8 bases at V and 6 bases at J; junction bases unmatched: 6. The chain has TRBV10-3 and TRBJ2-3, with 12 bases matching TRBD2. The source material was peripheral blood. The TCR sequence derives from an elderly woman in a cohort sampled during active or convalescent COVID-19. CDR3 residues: CAIRSSGRGDTQYF. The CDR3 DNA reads TGTGCCATCCGATCTAGCGGGAGGGGGGATACGCAGTATTTT.